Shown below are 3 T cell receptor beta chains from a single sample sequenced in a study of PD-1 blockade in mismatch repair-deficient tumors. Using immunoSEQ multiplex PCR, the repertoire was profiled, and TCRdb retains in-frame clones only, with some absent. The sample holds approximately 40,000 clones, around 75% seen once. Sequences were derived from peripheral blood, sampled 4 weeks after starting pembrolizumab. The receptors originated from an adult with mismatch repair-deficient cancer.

CDR3: CASSLSPWRSANVGEQYF. The DNA for the CDR3 is TGTGCCAGCAGCTTAAGTCCGTGGCGGTCGGCCAACGTCGGCGAGCAGTACTTC. The chain uses TRBV7-9 and TRBJ2-7; D gene uncertain. The CDR3 has 18 residues. The germline V gene has CDR1 SEHNR and CDR2 FQNEAQ (reference sequence). Trimming took off 2 bases at V and 6 bases at J, with 26 bases between the two ends.

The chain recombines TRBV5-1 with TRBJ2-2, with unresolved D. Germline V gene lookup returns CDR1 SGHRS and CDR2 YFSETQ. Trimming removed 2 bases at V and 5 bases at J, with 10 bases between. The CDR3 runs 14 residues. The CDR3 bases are TGCGCCAGCAGCTTTATGGATGGGACCGGGGAGCTGTTTTTT. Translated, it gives CASSFMDGTGELFF.

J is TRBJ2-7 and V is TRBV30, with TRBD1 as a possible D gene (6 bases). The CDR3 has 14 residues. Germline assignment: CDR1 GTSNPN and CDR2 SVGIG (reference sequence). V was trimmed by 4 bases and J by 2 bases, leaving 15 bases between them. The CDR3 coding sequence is TGTGCCTGGAAAGCCCAGGGGTCACCCTACGAGCAGTACTTC. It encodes CAWKAQGSPYEQYF.